The next 10 T cell receptor beta chains were all read from a single sample in a study of human T cells and chemical hapten exposure. TCRdb processed the RACE reads anew with MiXCR; each CDR3 protein has one entry. Among about 190,000 distinct CDR3 sequences listed, approximately 26% were seen once. The time point was: patch test 3, about 24 weeks after DPC sensitization. Treatment here: therapeutic diphenylcyclopropenone sensitization with weekly scalp DPC. Here the sequenced sample was whole blood, taken in connection with sensitization to the hapten diphenylcyclopropenone (DPC). The source is a woman in her thirties or forties with alopecia areata. Some clones in this sample may be carry-over from other donors' samples.

This clonotype has a count of ten or more. This chain connects TRBV7-2 to TRBJ2-2; 7 bases line up with TRBD2. The V segment lost 5 bases and the J segment 2 bases; nucleotides outside the gene matches: 5. Germline lookup yields CDR1 SGHTA and CDR2 FQGNSA. This CDR3 is built from 15 residues. The CDR3 bases are TGTGCCAGCAGCCAACGACTAGCAAACACCGGGGAGCTGTTTTTT. This sequence encodes CASSQRLANTGELFF.

The rearrangement uses TRBV28 and TRBJ2-4, with a weak D call TRBD1 (6 bases). Trimming cost V 5 bases and J 0 bases, with 14 bases left between them. Germline CDR1 reads MDHEN; CDR2 reads SYDVKM. This CDR3 is 16 amino acids long. CDR3 protein: CASSTTGFRAKNIQYF. CDR3 bases: TGTGCCAGCAGTACAACAGGGTTCCGAGCCAAAAACATTCAGTACTTC.

The V call is TRBV10-3, the J call TRBJ2-7; D gene uncertain. The CDR3 totals 11 residues. Trimming pared 2 bases from V and 5 bases from J, leaving 4 bases between. Germline V gene data show CDR1 as ENHRY and CDR2 as SYGVKD. The CDR3, as DNA: TGTGCCATCAGTGAGCGTAACGAGCAGTACTTC. Its translation: CAISERNEQYF.

This clonotype has more than one count but fewer than ten. The chain employs TRBV4-3 and TRBJ2-6; D is unclear. CDR1 and CDR2 (germline): LGHNA, YSLEER. The germline V and J ends were trimmed by 0 bases and 1 base, with 10 bases remaining between them. The CDR3 spans 17 residues. CDR3 coding DNA: TGCGCCAGCAGCCAAGAATTGGTGGGGTCTGGGGCCAACGTCCTGACTTTC. It translates to CASSQELVGSGANVLTF.

In its sample, this clonotype was seen a few times. The rearrangement links TRBV5-1 to TRBJ2-7; 12 bases are a match to TRBD2. CDR1 and CDR2 (germline): SGHRS, YFSETQ. V lost 4 bases and J lost 2; bases outside the gene matches: 7. The CDR3 extends over 16 amino acids. The CDR3 region is CASSLETSGSTYEQYF. The CDR3, as DNA: TGCGCCAGCAGCCTTGAGACTAGCGGGAGCACCTACGAGCAGTACTTC.

The chain recombines TRBV7-9 with TRBJ2-7, with a possible D match to TRBD1 (6 bases). The CDR3 spans 14 residues. Trimming took 5 bases from V and 2 from J, leaving 13 bases between them. The V gene's germline CDR1 is SEHNR and CDR2 FQNEAQ (reference sequence). CDR3 nucleotides: TGTGCCAGCAGCCTCGAGACAGGTACCTACGAGCAGTACTTC. Protein sequence: CASSLETGTYEQYF.

This clonotype was recorded a few times. CDR3 in DNA: TGCGCCAGCAGCCAAGACTTATTGGACAATGAGCAGTTCTTC. It encodes CASSQDLLDNEQFF. The chain uses TRBV4-1 and TRBJ2-1, with no clear D. V was shortened by 0 bases and J by 5 bases, with 8 bases between the two germline ends. The CDR3 is 14 residues long. Germline V gene lookup returns CDR1 MGHRA and CDR2 YSYEKL.

This clonotype was observed a handful of times. V gene TRBV6-6 combines with J gene TRBJ1-6, with D hard to call. Germline-derived CDR1 and CDR2 are MNHNY and SVGAGI (reference sequence). The CDR3 is 14 residues long. V lost 5 bases and J lost 7, with 12 bases in between. The CDR3 nucleotides read TGTGCCAGCAGTAAATCTGACGGGAATTCACCCCTCCACTTT. Its protein is CASSKSDGNSPLHF.

This chain links TRBV7-9 with TRBJ2-3, with D perhaps TRBD2 (7 bases). This CDR3 comprises 18 residues. Trimming cost V 7 bases and J 3 bases, with 26 bases left between them. The germline CDR1 and CDR2 sequences are SEHNR and FQNEAQ (reference sequence). This CDR3 reads CASTWPGAGEWGTDTQYF. CDR3 coding DNA: TGTGCCAGCACCTGGCCAGGGGCGGGAGAGTGGGGGACAGATACGCAGTATTTT.

This clonotype has ten or more counts. The genes are TRBV20-1 and TRBJ2-1; D gene unclear. The germline V gene has CDR1 DFQATT and CDR2 SNEGSKA (reference sequence). V gave up 4 bases and J gave up 6 bases, with 13 bases separating them. There are 13 residues in the CDR3. CDR3 nucleotide sequence: TGCAGTGCTACCGAGGTCCGTACCAATGAGCAGTTCTTC. This encodes CSATEVRTNEQFF.